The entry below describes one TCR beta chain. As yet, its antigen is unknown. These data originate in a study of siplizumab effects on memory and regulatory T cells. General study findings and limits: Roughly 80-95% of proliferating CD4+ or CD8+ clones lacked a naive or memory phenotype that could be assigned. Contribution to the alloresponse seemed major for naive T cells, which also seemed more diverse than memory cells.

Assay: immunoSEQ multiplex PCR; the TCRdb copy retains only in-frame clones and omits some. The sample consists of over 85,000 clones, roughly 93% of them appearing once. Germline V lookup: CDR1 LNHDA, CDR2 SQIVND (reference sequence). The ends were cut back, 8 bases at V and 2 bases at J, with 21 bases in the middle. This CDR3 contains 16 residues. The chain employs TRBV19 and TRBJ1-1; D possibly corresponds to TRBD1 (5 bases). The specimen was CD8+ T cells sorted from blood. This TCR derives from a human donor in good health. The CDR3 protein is CASLDSFPGINTEAFF. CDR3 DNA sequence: TGTGCCAGTCTTGACAGCTTTCCGGGGATCAACACTGAAGCTTTCTTT.